The sample holds one count of the clone carrying this T cell receptor (beta chain). V lost 0 bases and J lost 12, with 15 bases in between. This CDR3 is 12 amino acids long. The germline gives CDR1 GTSNPN, CDR2 SVGIG (reference sequence). This specimen comes from a study of OX40 agonist ivuxolimab in advanced cancers. Measured with immunoSEQ multiplex PCR; TCRdb has only the in-frame clones, and not every one. The data show 30,000 or so clones, approximately 90% seen once. This chain links TRBV30 with TRBJ2-7; maybe TRBD2 (6 bases). This sample comprised CD4+ or CD8+ T cells sorted from blood, obtained in a trial of the OX40 agonist ivuxolimab. This TCR was recovered from an adult with an advanced solid tumor such as melanoma, head and neck, liver or kidney cancer. DNA of the CDR3: TGTGCCTGGAGTGTAGGAGGGACGGGACGGTACTTC. It translates to CAWSVGGTGRYF.